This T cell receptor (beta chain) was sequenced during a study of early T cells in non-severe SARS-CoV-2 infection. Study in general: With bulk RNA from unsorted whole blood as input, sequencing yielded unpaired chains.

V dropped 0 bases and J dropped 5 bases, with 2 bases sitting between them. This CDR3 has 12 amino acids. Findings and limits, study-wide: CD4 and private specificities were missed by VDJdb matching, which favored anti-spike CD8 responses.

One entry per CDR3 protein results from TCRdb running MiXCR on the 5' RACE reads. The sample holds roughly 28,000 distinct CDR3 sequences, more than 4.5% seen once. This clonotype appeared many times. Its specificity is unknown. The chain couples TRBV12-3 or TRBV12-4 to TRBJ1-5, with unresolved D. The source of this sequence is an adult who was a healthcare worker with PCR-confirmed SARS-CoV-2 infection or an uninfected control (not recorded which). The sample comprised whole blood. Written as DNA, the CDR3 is TGTGCCAGCAGTTTAGCTTATCAGCCCCAGCATTTT. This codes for CASSLAYQPQHF.